The rows below give T cell receptor beta chains drawn from one sample of a study of OX40 agonist ivuxolimab in advanced cancers. Generated by immunoSEQ multiplex PCR, the TCRdb table keeps only in-frame clones and is missing some. The repertoire holds 55,000 to 75,000 clones, with around 90% as singletons. Sequenced here: CD4+ or CD8+ T cells sorted from blood, sampled in a trial of the OX40 agonist ivuxolimab. All receptors derive from an adult with an advanced solid tumor such as melanoma, head and neck, liver or kidney cancer. The CDR3 runs from the conserved cysteine through the conserved F or W. The order of the fields is D gene, V gene, J gene, CDR3 protein. A D gene is named only where the DNA matches it firmly.

d_gene: TRBD1; v_gene: TRBV7-9; j_gene: TRBJ2-7; CDR3aa: CASSLARSGQVINEQYF
d_gene: -; v_gene: TRBV6-1; j_gene: TRBJ2-7; CDR3aa: CASSEGASGTGYEQYF
d_gene: TRBD1; v_gene: TRBV5-4; j_gene: TRBJ2-7; CDR3aa: CASSPDRSSYEQYF
d_gene: -; v_gene: TRBV27; j_gene: TRBJ1-5; CDR3aa: CASSPRGGGGPQHF
d_gene: -; v_gene: TRBV6-5; j_gene: TRBJ1-1; CDR3aa: CASSYSPRLNTEAFF
d_gene: -; v_gene: TRBV30; j_gene: TRBJ2-2; CDR3aa: CDLGELFF
d_gene: -; v_gene: TRBV2; j_gene: TRBJ1-2; CDR3aa: CASSEDPYGYTF
d_gene: TRBD1; v_gene: TRBV15; j_gene: TRBJ1-5; CDR3aa: CATSRDRGIFAVQPQHF
d_gene: TRBD1; v_gene: TRBV15; j_gene: TRBJ2-7; CDR3aa: CATSPEGTAYEQYF
d_gene: -; v_gene: TRBV30; j_gene: TRBJ2-7; CDR3aa: CAWSVFNHEQYF
d_gene: -; v_gene: TRBV9; j_gene: TRBJ2-7; CDR3aa: CASSLGDTNYEQYF
d_gene: -; v_gene: TRBV2; j_gene: TRBJ2-7; CDR3aa: CASSEAIDSYEQYF
d_gene: TRBD2; v_gene: TRBV9; j_gene: TRBJ2-1; CDR3aa: CASSVGTGLANEQFF
d_gene: TRBD2; v_gene: TRBV4-1; j_gene: TRBJ2-2; CDR3aa: CASSHLGLAGNTGELFF
d_gene: -; v_gene: TRBV6-6; j_gene: TRBJ2-5; CDR3aa: CASSTPPWTVQETQYF
d_gene: TRBD2; v_gene: TRBV6-5; j_gene: TRBJ2-1; CDR3aa: CASSILAGVLNEQFF
d_gene: TRBD2; v_gene: TRBV27; j_gene: TRBJ2-7; CDR3aa: CASSFGTSGTEQYF
d_gene: -; v_gene: TRBV5-4; j_gene: TRBJ2-1; CDR3aa: CASSLSQLENEQFF
d_gene: -; v_gene: TRBV4-3; j_gene: TRBJ2-1; CDR3aa: CASSADPETESPEHINEQFF
d_gene: -; v_gene: TRBV19; j_gene: TRBJ1-1; CDR3aa: CASSPFGGSGTEAFF
d_gene: -; v_gene: TRBV7-8; j_gene: TRBJ2-7; CDR3aa: CASSQPAYEQYF
d_gene: -; v_gene: TRBV5-8; j_gene: TRBJ2-2; CDR3aa: CASIPDASNTGELFF
d_gene: -; v_gene: TRBV25-1; j_gene: TRBJ2-7; CDR3aa: CASRSTGTAYEQYF
d_gene: -; v_gene: TRBV6-5; j_gene: TRBJ2-3; CDR3aa: CASSYSLTDTQYF
d_gene: -; v_gene: TRBV28; j_gene: TRBJ2-7; CDR3aa: CASSLALYEQYF